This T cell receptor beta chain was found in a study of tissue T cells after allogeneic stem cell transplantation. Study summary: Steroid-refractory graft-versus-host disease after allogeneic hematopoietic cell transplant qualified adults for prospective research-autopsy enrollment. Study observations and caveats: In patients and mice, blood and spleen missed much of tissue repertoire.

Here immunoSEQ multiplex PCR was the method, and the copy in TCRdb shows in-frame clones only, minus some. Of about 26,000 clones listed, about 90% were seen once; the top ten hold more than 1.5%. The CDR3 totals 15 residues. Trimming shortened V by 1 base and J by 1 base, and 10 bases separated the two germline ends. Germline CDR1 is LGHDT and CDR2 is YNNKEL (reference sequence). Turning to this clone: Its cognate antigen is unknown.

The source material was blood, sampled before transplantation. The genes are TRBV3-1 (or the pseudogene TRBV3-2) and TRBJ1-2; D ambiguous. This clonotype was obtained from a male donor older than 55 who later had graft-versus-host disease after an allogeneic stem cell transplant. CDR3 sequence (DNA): TGTGCCAGCAGCCAAGTGTCGAGACTTAACTATGGCTACACCTTC. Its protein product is CASSQVSRLNYGYTF.